This TCR beta chain is drawn from a study of shared clonotypes between healthy human individuals. Whole-study results and caveats: Donor clonotype sharing was expected to depend on sequencing depth. The donor pool, a small one, limited the genetic and exposure-history diversity represented.

Using immunoSEQ multiplex PCR, the repertoire was profiled, and TCRdb retains in-frame clones only, with some absent. The table lists roughly 2.1 million clones, roughly 91% of them singletons. Only CD45RO-negative cells positively selected for CCR7 counted as naive CD8 cells, so terminally differentiated effector memory CD45RA+ cells were excluded. Of note for this clone: What it recognizes is unknown. Distinct nucleotide sequences in the sample also encode this CDR3.

The V gene's germline CDR1 is SEHNR and CDR2 FQNEAQ (reference sequence). CDR3 length: 15 residues. Trimming removed 1 base from V and 4 bases from J, with 11 bases in between. This receptor was identified in a man aged 18 to 30 in good health. Some clones in this sample may be carry-over from other donors' samples. The specimen was naive CD8+ T cells from PBMCs. The J gene is TRBJ2-1, the V gene TRBV7-9, with D possibly being TRBD2 (6 bases). CDR3 nucleotides: TGTGCCAGCAGCTTAGTGGGAGGAGGATACAATGAGCAGTTCTTC. Residues: CASSLVGGGYNEQFF. Full variable domain (remainder filled in from reference TRBV7-9 and TRBJ2-1): DTGVSQNPRHKITKRGQNVTFRCDPISEHNRLYWYRQTLGQGPEFLTYFQNEAQLEKSRLLSDRFSAERPKGSFSTLEIQRTEQGDSAMYLCASSLVGGGYNEQFFGPGTRLTVL.